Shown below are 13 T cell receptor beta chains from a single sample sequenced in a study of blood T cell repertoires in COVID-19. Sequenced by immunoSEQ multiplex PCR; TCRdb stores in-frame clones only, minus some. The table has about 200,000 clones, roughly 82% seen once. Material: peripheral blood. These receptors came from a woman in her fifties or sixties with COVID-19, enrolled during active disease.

CDR3 region: CASSLRWGVDTQYF. In DNA, the CDR3 is TGTGCCAGCAGCCTCCGTTGGGGGGTTGATACGCAGTATTTT. V gene TRBV6-5 combines with J gene TRBJ2-3, with a possible D match to TRBD2 (6 bases). Trimming pared 6 bases from V and 6 bases from J, leaving 16 bases between. CDR1 is MNHEY and CDR2 is SVGAGI in the germline V gene. The CDR3 is 14 amino acids.

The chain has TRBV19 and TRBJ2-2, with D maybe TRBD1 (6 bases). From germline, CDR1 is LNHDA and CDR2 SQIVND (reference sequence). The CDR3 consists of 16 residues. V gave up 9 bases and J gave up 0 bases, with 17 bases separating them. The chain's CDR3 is CASTPQGSANTGELFF. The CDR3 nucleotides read TGTGCCAGCACACCCCAGGGGTCGGCGAACACCGGGGAGCTGTTTTTT.

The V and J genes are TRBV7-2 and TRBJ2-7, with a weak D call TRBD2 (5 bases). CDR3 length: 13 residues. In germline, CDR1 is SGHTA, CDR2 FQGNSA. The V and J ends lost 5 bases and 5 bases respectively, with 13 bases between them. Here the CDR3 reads CASSQTLAHEQYF. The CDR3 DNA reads TGTGCCAGCAGCCAGACCCTAGCCCACGAGCAGTACTTC.

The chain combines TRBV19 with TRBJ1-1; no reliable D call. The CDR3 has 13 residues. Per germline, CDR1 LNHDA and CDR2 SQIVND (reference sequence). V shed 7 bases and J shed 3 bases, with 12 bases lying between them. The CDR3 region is CASTPYPDTEAFF. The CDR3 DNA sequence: TGTGCCAGTACTCCGTATCCCGACACTGAAGCTTTCTTT.

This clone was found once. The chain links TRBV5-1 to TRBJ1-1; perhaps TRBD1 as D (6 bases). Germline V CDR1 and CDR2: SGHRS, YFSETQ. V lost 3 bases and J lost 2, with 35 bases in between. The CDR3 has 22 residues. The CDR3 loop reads CASSSQPSGGRGLRADNTEAFF. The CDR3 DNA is TGCGCCAGCAGCTCCCAGCCCTCGGGGGGCAGAGGTCTACGGGCGGATAACACTGAAGCTTTCTTT.

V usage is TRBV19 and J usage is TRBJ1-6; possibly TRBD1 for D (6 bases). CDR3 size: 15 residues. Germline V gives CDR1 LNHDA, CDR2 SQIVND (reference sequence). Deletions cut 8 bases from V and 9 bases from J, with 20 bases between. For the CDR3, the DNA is TGTGCCAGTGGGGGTCCCGGGACAACCGCTTCACCCCTCCACTTT. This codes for CASGGPGTTASPLHF.

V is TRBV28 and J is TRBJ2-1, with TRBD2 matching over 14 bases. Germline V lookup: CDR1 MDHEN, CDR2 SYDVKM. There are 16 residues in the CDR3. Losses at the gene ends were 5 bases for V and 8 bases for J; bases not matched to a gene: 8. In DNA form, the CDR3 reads TGTGCCAGCAGTACCAGGACTAGCGGGAGGATCTATGAGCAGTTCTTC. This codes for CASSTRTSGRIYEQFF.

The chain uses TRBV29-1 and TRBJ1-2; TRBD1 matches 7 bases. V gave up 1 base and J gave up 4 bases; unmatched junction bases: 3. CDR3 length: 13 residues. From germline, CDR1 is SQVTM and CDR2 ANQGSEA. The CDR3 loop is CSVEVTGPYGYTF. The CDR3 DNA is TGCAGCGTTGAAGTGACAGGGCCCTATGGCTACACCTTC. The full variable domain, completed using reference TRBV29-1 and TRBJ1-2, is SAVISQKPSRDICQRGTSLTIQCQVDSQVTMMFWYRQQPGQSLTLIATANQGSEATYESGFVIDKFPISRPNLTFSTLTVSNMSPEDSSIYLCSVEVTGPYGYTFGSGTRLTVV.

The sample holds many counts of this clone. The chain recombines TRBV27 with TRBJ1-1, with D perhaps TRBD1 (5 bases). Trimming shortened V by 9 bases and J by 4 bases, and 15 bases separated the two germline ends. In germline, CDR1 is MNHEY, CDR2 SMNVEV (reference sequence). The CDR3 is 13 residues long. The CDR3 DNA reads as TGTGCCAGTTGGCCTGGGGCACTCACTGAAGCTTTCTTT. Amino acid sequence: CASWPGALTEAFF.

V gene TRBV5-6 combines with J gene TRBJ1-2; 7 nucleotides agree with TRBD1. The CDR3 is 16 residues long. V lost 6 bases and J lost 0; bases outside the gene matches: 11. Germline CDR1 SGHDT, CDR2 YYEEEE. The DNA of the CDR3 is TGTGCCAGCACGCCGACAGGGACCCCCTCTAACTATGGCTACACCTTC. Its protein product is CASTPTGTPSNYGYTF.

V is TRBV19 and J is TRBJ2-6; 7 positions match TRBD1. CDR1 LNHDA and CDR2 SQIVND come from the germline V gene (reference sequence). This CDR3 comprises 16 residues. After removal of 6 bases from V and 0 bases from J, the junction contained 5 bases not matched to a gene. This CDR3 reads CASRGQAFSGANVLTF. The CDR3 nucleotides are TGTGCCAGTAGAGGACAGGCTTTCTCTGGGGCCAACGTCCTGACTTTC.

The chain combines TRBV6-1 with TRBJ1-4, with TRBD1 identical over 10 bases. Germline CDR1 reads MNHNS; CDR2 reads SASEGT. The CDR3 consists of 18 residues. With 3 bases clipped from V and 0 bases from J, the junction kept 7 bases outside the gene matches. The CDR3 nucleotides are TGTGCCAGCAGTGACTACGGGACAGGGGTTCCAACTAATGAAAAACTGTTTTTT. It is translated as CASSDYGTGVPTNEKLFF.

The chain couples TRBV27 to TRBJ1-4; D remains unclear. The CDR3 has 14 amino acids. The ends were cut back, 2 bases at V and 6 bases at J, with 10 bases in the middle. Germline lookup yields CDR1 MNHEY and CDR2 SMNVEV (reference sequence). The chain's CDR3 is CASSLPPYYEKLFF. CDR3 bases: TGTGCCAGCAGTTTACCGCCTTACTATGAAAAACTGTTTTTT. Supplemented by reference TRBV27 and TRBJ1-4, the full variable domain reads EAQVTQNPRYLITVTGKKLTVTCSQNMNHEYMSWYRQDPGLGLRQIYYSMNVEVTDKGDVPEGYKVSRKEKRNFPLILESPSPNQTSLYFCASSLPPYYEKLFFGSGTQLSVL.